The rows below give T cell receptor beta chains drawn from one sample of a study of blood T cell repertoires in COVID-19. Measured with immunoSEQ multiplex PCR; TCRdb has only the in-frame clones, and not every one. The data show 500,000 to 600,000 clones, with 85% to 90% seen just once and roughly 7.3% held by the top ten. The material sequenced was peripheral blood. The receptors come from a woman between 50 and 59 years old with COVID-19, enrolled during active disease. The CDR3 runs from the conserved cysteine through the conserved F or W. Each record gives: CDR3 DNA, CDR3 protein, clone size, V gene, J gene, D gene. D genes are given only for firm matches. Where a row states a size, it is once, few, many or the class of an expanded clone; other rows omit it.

CDR3nt: TGTGCCAGCAGCTTAGAACTCTACAATGAGCAGTTCTTC
CDR3aa: CASSLELYNEQFF
abundance: NA
v_gene: TRBV7-4
j_gene: TRBJ2-1
d_gene: NA

CDR3nt: TGTGCCAGCAGCGTAGGACAGGGGTTCGATCAGCCCCAGCATTTT
CDR3aa: CASSVGQGFDQPQHF
abundance: NA
v_gene: TRBV9
j_gene: TRBJ1-5
d_gene: TRBD1

CDR3nt: TGTGCCAGCAGCGCAACGGGACAGGGAACCGGGGAGCTGTTTTTT
CDR3aa: CASSATGQGTGELFF
abundance: NA
v_gene: TRBV5-5
j_gene: TRBJ2-2
d_gene: TRBD1

CDR3nt: TGTGCCAGCAGCTCGCCTCCCTTGACAGGCGACTATGGCTACACCTTC
CDR3aa: CASSSPPLTGDYGYTF
abundance: NA
v_gene: TRBV6-2/TRBV6-3
j_gene: TRBJ1-2
d_gene: NA

CDR3nt: TGTGCCATCAGTGAAATGCGGGATAACTATGGCTACACCTTC
CDR3aa: CAISEMRDNYGYTF
abundance: NA
v_gene: TRBV10-3
j_gene: TRBJ1-2
d_gene: NA

CDR3nt: TGTGCCAGCAGTTTCTACCGCGGGGCAGGCACAGATACGCAGTATTTT
CDR3aa: CASSFYRGAGTDTQYF
abundance: once
v_gene: TRBV6-6
j_gene: TRBJ2-3
d_gene: NA

CDR3nt: TGTGCCAGTAGTCTCACGGGGAACACTGAAGCTTTCTTT
CDR3aa: CASSLTGNTEAFF
abundance: NA
v_gene: TRBV19
j_gene: TRBJ1-1
d_gene: NA

CDR3nt: TGTGCCAGCAGCGTAGCTTCTAGGCCCCCAGATACGCAGTATTTT
CDR3aa: CASSVASRPPDTQYF
abundance: NA
v_gene: TRBV9
j_gene: TRBJ2-3
d_gene: NA

CDR3nt: TGTGCCAGCACCCTGGGGGGACCCTACGAGCAGTACTTC
CDR3aa: CASTLGGPYEQYF
abundance: NA
v_gene: TRBV7-9
j_gene: TRBJ2-7
d_gene: NA

CDR3nt: TGTGCCATCAGTGAGTGGCGAACAGGGGAGTCGGGAAACACCATATATTTT
CDR3aa: CAISEWRTGESGNTIYF
abundance: NA
v_gene: TRBV10-3
j_gene: TRBJ1-3
d_gene: TRBD1

CDR3nt: TGTGCCAGTAGCCCTCAGTCTGGGAGCGTCGGAAACACCATATATTTT
CDR3aa: CASSPQSGSVGNTIYF
abundance: NA
v_gene: TRBV19
j_gene: TRBJ1-3
d_gene: NA

CDR3nt: TGTGCCAGCAGGCGGGGACAGATGAACACTGAAGCTTTCTTT
CDR3aa: CASRRGQMNTEAFF
abundance: NA
v_gene: TRBV13
j_gene: TRBJ1-1
d_gene: TRBD1

CDR3nt: TGTGCCAGCAGCTCTGAAGCGGGGGGCGGTCAGCCCCAGCATTTT
CDR3aa: CASSSEAGGGQPQHF
abundance: NA
v_gene: TRBV7-2
j_gene: TRBJ1-5
d_gene: NA

CDR3nt: TGTGCCAGCAGCTTAGAGGCGAGGGATTGGGACATTCAGTACTTC
CDR3aa: CASSLEARDWDIQYF
abundance: NA
v_gene: TRBV11-2
j_gene: TRBJ2-4
d_gene: NA

CDR3nt: TGTGCCAGCAGTTTGGGGGGGGTTAATGAAAAACTGTTTTTT
CDR3aa: CASSLGGVNEKLFF
abundance: NA
v_gene: TRBV6-5
j_gene: TRBJ1-4
d_gene: NA

CDR3nt: TGTGCCAGCAGTTCGGGTTACGAGCAGTACTTC
CDR3aa: CASSSGYEQYF
abundance: once
v_gene: TRBV5-6
j_gene: TRBJ2-7
d_gene: NA

CDR3nt: TGCGCCAGCAGCACTACTCAGGGGAACTATGGCTACACCTTC
CDR3aa: CASSTTQGNYGYTF
abundance: NA
v_gene: TRBV5-1
j_gene: TRBJ1-2
d_gene: NA

CDR3nt: TGTGCCAGCAGCTCGAGCCGCGGGACAGTCCATGGCTACACCTTC
CDR3aa: CASSSSRGTVHGYTF
abundance: few
v_gene: TRBV6-5
j_gene: TRBJ1-2
d_gene: TRBD1

CDR3nt: TGTGCCTGGAGACGAGGGACCTACGAGCAGTACTTC
CDR3aa: CAWRRGTYEQYF
abundance: NA
v_gene: TRBV30
j_gene: TRBJ2-7
d_gene: NA

CDR3nt: TGTGCCAGCAGTTCGGGAGGAAATGAAAAACTGTTTTTT
CDR3aa: CASSSGGNEKLFF
abundance: NA
v_gene: TRBV28
j_gene: TRBJ1-4
d_gene: NA

CDR3nt: TGCAGCGTCTTCCTATTTCACCCAGGAACTGAAGCTTTCTTT
CDR3aa: CSVFLFHPGTEAFF
abundance: NA
v_gene: TRBV29-1
j_gene: TRBJ1-1
d_gene: NA

CDR3nt: TGTGCCAGCAGCTTAGAGGGTGCTAGTGGGGCCAACGTCCTGACTTTC
CDR3aa: CASSLEGASGANVLTF
abundance: few
v_gene: TRBV7-3
j_gene: TRBJ2-6
d_gene: NA

CDR3nt: TGTGCCAGCAGTGCAGGACAGTTTGCGGGCTACACCTTC
CDR3aa: CASSAGQFAGYTF
abundance: NA
v_gene: TRBV5-8
j_gene: TRBJ1-2
d_gene: NA

CDR3nt: TGTGCCATATCGGCGGGGGCCACTGAAGCTTTCTTT
CDR3aa: CAISAGATEAFF
abundance: few
v_gene: TRBV10-3
j_gene: TRBJ1-1
d_gene: NA

CDR3nt: TGTGCCAGCAGCCAGGGGCGGAATGAAAAACTGTTTTTT
CDR3aa: CASSQGRNEKLFF
abundance: NA
v_gene: TRBV3-1/TRBV3-2
j_gene: TRBJ1-4
d_gene: NA

CDR3nt: TGTGCCAGCAGCAGCAGAACAGGGGGCGCAGCTAGCACAGATACGCAGTATTTT
CDR3aa: CASSSRTGGAASTDTQYF
abundance: NA
v_gene: TRBV9
j_gene: TRBJ2-3
d_gene: TRBD1

CDR3nt: TGTGCCACCGAAAGCGTTGGCTACACCTTC
CDR3aa: CATESVGYTF
abundance: NA
v_gene: TRBV11-2
j_gene: TRBJ1-2
d_gene: NA

CDR3nt: TGTGCCAGCAGCGCGACCGGACAGAAATACAATGAGCAGTTCTTC
CDR3aa: CASSATGQKYNEQFF
abundance: NA
v_gene: TRBV7-3
j_gene: TRBJ2-1
d_gene: NA

CDR3nt: TGCAGCGCTAGCGGTACCTACGAGCAGTACTTC
CDR3aa: CSASGTYEQYF
abundance: few
v_gene: TRBV29-1
j_gene: TRBJ2-7
d_gene: TRBD2

CDR3nt: TGTGCCAGCAGTACCGCGGGGGAAGGGGATGGCTACACCTTC
CDR3aa: CASSTAGEGDGYTF
abundance: once
v_gene: TRBV2
j_gene: TRBJ1-2
d_gene: NA

CDR3nt: TGTGCCAGCAGTTATCGCCCGGGGAGGGAGCAGTACTTC
CDR3aa: CASSYRPGREQYF
abundance: NA
v_gene: TRBV6-5
j_gene: TRBJ2-7
d_gene: NA

CDR3nt: TGTGCCAGCAGCTTGATAGGGGGATGGGAAAACATTCAGTACTTC
CDR3aa: CASSLIGGWENIQYF
abundance: NA
v_gene: TRBV5-4
j_gene: TRBJ2-4
d_gene: NA

CDR3nt: TGCGCCAGCAGCCAAGGCGAGGGGAGGAAGACCCAGTACTTC
CDR3aa: CASSQGEGRKTQYF
abundance: NA
v_gene: TRBV4-1
j_gene: TRBJ2-5
d_gene: NA

CDR3nt: TGTGCCAGCTCAACAGCTAACACTGAAGCTTTCTTT
CDR3aa: CASSTANTEAFF
abundance: NA
v_gene: TRBV18
j_gene: TRBJ1-1
d_gene: NA

CDR3nt: TGTGCCAGCAGCGTCTCAGCGGACAGGGGAAACTATGGCTACACCTTC
CDR3aa: CASSVSADRGNYGYTF
abundance: NA
v_gene: TRBV9
j_gene: TRBJ1-2
d_gene: TRBD1

CDR3nt: TGTGCCACATCCCGGGGAGAAAAACTGTTTTTT
CDR3aa: CATSRGEKLFF
abundance: NA
v_gene: TRBV12-3/TRBV12-4
j_gene: TRBJ1-4
d_gene: NA

CDR3nt: TGTGCCAGCAGTCGCGGACAGGAAGCTTTCTTT
CDR3aa: CASSRGQEAFF
abundance: NA
v_gene: TRBV6-5
j_gene: TRBJ1-1
d_gene: NA

CDR3nt: TGTGCCAGCAGCCACAGGGGAAACACCATATATTTT
CDR3aa: CASSHRGNTIYF
abundance: NA
v_gene: TRBV3-1/TRBV3-2
j_gene: TRBJ1-3
d_gene: NA

CDR3nt: TGTGCCAGTAGTATTTCCCGAAGCGGGAACACAGATACGCAGTATTTT
CDR3aa: CASSISRSGNTDTQYF
abundance: NA
v_gene: TRBV19
j_gene: TRBJ2-3
d_gene: TRBD2

CDR3nt: TGTGCCAGCAGTGGCCTAGCGGGGGGGCCCGGCACCGGGGAGCTGTTTTTT
CDR3aa: CASSGLAGGPGTGELFF
abundance: NA
v_gene: TRBV6-1
j_gene: TRBJ2-2
d_gene: TRBD2

CDR3nt: TGTGCCAGCAGCTTCCGTAGCGGTGCCGCCCGGGGCACCGGGGAGCTGTTTTTT
CDR3aa: CASSFRSGAARGTGELFF
abundance: NA
v_gene: TRBV7-9
j_gene: TRBJ2-2
d_gene: NA

CDR3nt: TGTGCCACCAGTGGTACTTACTCACAGGGGAATGAGCAGTTCTTC
CDR3aa: CATSGTYSQGNEQFF
abundance: NA
v_gene: TRBV24-1
j_gene: TRBJ2-1
d_gene: TRBD1

CDR3nt: TGCGCCAGCAGCCCCGGACTAGCCGGGAGGATCCTCGAGCAGTACTTC
CDR3aa: CASSPGLAGRILEQYF
abundance: NA
v_gene: TRBV5-1
j_gene: TRBJ2-7
d_gene: TRBD2

CDR3nt: TGTGCCGTCTGGGGACAGCTTGGCTCTGGAAACACCATATATTTT
CDR3aa: CAVWGQLGSGNTIYF
abundance: NA
v_gene: TRBV28
j_gene: TRBJ1-3
d_gene: TRBD1

CDR3nt: TGCGCCAGCTCGTCGGGCTCCTACAATGAGCAGTTCTTC
CDR3aa: CASSSGSYNEQFF
abundance: NA
v_gene: TRBV10-2
j_gene: TRBJ2-1
d_gene: NA

CDR3nt: TGTGCCAGCAGTGGGGAGGGGGCCTACGAGCAGTACTTC
CDR3aa: CASSGEGAYEQYF
abundance: NA
v_gene: TRBV2
j_gene: TRBJ2-7
d_gene: NA

CDR3nt: TGCGCCAGCAGCCCGCCGCAGGGCAAGACTTTCTTT
CDR3aa: CASSPPQGKTFF
abundance: NA
v_gene: TRBV5-1
j_gene: TRBJ1-1
d_gene: NA

CDR3nt: TGTGCCAGCAGTTTGGAGACAGGGGGCCCTTCCCATAATTCACCCCTCCACTTT
CDR3aa: CASSLETGGPSHNSPLHF
abundance: once
v_gene: TRBV28
j_gene: TRBJ1-6
d_gene: TRBD1

CDR3nt: TGTGCCAGCGGGCGGGTCCCGAACACTGAAGCTTTCTTT
CDR3aa: CASGRVPNTEAFF
abundance: NA
v_gene: TRBV6-6
j_gene: TRBJ1-1
d_gene: NA

CDR3nt: TGTGCCAGCAGTGAAGACGAGACAGCCACCACCTTGAACTATGGCTACACCTTC
CDR3aa: CASSEDETATTLNYGYTF
abundance: NA
v_gene: TRBV2
j_gene: TRBJ1-2
d_gene: NA

CDR3nt: TGTGCCACCCCCGGGGGAGACAGGGAAGTTGGTGGCTACACCTTC
CDR3aa: CATPGGDREVGGYTF
abundance: NA
v_gene: TRBV6-5
j_gene: TRBJ1-2
d_gene: TRBD1

CDR3nt: TGTGCCAGCAGTTACAGGACAGCGTCTGGCTACACCTTC
CDR3aa: CASSYRTASGYTF
abundance: NA
v_gene: TRBV6-6
j_gene: TRBJ1-2
d_gene: NA

CDR3nt: TGTGCCTGGAGTCGATTAGGGGACACTGAAGCTTTCTTT
CDR3aa: CAWSRLGDTEAFF
abundance: NA
v_gene: TRBV30
j_gene: TRBJ1-1
d_gene: NA

CDR3nt: TGTGCCAGCAGTGAGGGTTGGGGAGGGATGGAGAACACTGAAGCTTTCTTT
CDR3aa: CASSEGWGGMENTEAFF
abundance: NA
v_gene: TRBV2
j_gene: TRBJ1-1
d_gene: NA